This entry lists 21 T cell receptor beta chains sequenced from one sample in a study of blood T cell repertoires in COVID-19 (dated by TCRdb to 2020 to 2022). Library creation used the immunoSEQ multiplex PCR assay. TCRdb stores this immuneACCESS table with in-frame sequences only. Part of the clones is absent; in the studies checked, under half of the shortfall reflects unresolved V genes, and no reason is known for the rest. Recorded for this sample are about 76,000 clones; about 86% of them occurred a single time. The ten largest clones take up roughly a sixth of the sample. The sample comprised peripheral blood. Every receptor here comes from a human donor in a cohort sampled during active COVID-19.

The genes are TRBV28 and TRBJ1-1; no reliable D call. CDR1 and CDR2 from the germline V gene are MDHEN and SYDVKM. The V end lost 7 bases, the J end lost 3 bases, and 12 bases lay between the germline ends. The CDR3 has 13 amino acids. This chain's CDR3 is CASNLGMHTEAFF. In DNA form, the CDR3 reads TGTGCCAGCAACCTCGGGATGCACACTGAAGCTTTCTTT.

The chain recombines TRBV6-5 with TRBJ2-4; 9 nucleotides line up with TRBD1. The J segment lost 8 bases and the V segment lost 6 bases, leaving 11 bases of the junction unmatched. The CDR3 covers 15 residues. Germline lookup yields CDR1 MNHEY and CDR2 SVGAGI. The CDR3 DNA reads TGTGCCAGCAGACCCACAGGGGGCAGGTGGGACATTCAGTACTTC. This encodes CASRPTGGRWDIQYF.

The CDR3 sequence: CASSDSGSGNTIYF. The DNA for the CDR3 is TGTGCCAGCAGTGACTCGGGGTCCGGAAACACCATATATTTT. The rearrangement uses TRBV2 and TRBJ1-3; D remains ambiguous. V shed 3 bases and J shed 4 bases, with 10 bases lying between them. Germline assignment: CDR1 SNHLY and CDR2 FYNNEI. This CDR3 is 14 amino acids long.

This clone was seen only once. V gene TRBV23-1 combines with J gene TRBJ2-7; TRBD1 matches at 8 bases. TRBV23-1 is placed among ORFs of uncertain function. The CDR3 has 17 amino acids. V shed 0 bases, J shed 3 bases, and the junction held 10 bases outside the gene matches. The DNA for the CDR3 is TGCGCCAGCAGTCAATCGGGCCTCGGACAGGGAAACTACGAGCAGTACTTC. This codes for CASSQSGLGQGNYEQYF.

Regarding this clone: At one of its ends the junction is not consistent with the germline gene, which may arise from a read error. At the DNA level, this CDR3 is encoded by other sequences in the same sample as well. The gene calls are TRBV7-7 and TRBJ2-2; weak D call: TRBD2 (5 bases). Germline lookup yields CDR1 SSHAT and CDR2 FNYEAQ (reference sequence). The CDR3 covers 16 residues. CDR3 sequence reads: CASSPRSGANTGELFF. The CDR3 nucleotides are TGTGCTAGCAGCCCAAGAAGCGGAGCGAACACCGGGGAGCTGTTTTTT.

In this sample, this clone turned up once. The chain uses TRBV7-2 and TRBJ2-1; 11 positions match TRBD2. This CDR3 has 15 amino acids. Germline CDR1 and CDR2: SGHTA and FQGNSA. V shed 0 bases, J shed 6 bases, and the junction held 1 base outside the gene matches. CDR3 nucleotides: TGTGCCAGCAGCTTAGCTAGCGGGGGGGCCAATGAGCAGTTCTTC. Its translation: CASSLASGGANEQFF.

CDR3 nucleotides: TGCGCCAGCAGCTTCCGGACTAGCGGCTACAATGAGCAGTTCTTC. This translates into CASSFRTSGYNEQFF. V usage is TRBV5-1 and J usage is TRBJ2-1; 10 bases are shared with TRBD2. Germline V gene lookup returns CDR1 SGHRS and CDR2 YFSETQ. The V gene end was trimmed by 2 bases and the J gene end by 3 bases; junction bases not matched to a gene: 2. CDR3 size: 15 residues.

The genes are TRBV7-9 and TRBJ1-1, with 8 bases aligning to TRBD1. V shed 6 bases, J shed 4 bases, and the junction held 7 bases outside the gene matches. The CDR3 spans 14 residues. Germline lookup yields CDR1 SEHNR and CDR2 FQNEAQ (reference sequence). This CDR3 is CASRKDRVSTEAFF. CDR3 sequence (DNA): TGTGCCAGCAGAAAGGACAGGGTGAGCACTGAAGCTTTCTTT.

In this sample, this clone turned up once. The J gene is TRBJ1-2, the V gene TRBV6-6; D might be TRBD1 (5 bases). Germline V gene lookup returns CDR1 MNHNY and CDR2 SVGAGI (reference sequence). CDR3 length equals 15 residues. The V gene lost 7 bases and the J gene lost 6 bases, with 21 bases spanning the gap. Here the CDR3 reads CASTPTGGTVHGYTF. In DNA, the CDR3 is TGTGCCAGCACTCCCACGGGGGGAACTGTCCATGGCTACACCTTC.

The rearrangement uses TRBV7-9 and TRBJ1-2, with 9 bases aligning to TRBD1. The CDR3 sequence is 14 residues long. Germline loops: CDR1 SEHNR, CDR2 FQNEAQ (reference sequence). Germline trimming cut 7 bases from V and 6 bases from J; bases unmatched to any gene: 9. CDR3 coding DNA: TGTGCCAGCAACGGTAGACAGGGGGTGGATGGCTACACCTTC. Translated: CASNGRQGVDGYTF.

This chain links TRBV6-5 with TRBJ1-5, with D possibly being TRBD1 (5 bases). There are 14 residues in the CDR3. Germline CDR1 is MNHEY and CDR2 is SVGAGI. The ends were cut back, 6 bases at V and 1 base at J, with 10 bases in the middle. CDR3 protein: CASRGRTSNQPQHF. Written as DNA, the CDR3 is TGTGCCAGCAGGGGGCGAACAAGCAATCAGCCCCAGCATTTT.

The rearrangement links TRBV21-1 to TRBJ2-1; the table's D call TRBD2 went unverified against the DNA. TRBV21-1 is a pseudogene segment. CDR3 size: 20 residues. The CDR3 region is CASSKLKGSGGAGSYNEQFF. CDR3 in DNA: TGTGCCAGCAGCAAACTAAAGGGTAGCGGGGGGGCTGGGTCCTACAATGAGCAGTTCTTC.

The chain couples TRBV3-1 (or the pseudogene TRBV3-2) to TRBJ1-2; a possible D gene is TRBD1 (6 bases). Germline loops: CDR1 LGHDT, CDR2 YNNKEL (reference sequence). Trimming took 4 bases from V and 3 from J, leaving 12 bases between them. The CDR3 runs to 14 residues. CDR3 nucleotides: TGTGCCAGCAGCCGTCAGGGGTCGGACTATGGCTACACCTTC. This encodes CASSRQGSDYGYTF.

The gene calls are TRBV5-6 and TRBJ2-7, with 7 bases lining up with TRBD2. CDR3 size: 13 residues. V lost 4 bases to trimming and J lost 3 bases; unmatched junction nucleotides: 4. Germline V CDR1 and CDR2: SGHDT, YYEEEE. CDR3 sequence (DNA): TGTGCCAGCAGCCTAGCTAGCGGCTACGAGCAGTACTTC. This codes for CASSLASGYEQYF.

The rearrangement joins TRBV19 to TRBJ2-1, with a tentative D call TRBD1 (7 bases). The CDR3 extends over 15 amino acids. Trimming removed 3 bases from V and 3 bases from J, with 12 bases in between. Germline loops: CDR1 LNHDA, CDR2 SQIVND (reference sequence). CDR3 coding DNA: TGTGCCAGTAGTATGGTGCAGGGGGGCTACAATGAGCAGTTCTTC. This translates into CASSMVQGGYNEQFF.

The CDR3 DNA follows: TGTGCCAGCAGTACGAACCCCGCAACAGGGAACAATGAGCAGTTCTTC. Translating it yields CASSTNPATGNNEQFF. The J gene is TRBJ2-1, the V gene TRBV28; D may be TRBD1 (6 bases). The germline V gene has CDR1 MDHEN and CDR2 SYDVKM. This CDR3 region has 16 residues. Trimming left V 5 bases short and J 5 bases short, with 19 bases between.

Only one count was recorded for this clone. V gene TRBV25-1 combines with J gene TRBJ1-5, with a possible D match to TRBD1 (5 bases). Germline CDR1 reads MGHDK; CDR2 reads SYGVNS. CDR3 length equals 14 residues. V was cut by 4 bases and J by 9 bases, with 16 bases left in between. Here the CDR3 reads CASSGTAGLGPQHF. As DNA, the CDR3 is TGTGCCAGCAGTGGAACCGCAGGGTTGGGGCCCCAGCATTTT.

The CDR3: CASSGGQGYQQYF. The CDR3, as DNA: TGTGCCAGTAGTGGCGGACAGGGATATCAGCAGTACTTC. The genes are TRBV19 and TRBJ2-7, with 8 positions matching TRBD1. From germline, CDR1 is LNHDA and CDR2 SQIVND (reference sequence). CDR3 length equals 13 residues. Trimming at V came to 5 bases and at J to 8 bases, leaving 8 bases not matched to a gene.

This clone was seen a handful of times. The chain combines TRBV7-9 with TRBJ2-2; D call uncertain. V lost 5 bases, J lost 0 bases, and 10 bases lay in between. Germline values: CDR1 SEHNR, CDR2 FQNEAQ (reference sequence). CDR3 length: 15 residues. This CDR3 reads CASSQSGSNTGELFF. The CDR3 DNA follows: TGTGCCAGCAGCCAATCCGGGTCGAACACCGGGGAGCTGTTTTTT.

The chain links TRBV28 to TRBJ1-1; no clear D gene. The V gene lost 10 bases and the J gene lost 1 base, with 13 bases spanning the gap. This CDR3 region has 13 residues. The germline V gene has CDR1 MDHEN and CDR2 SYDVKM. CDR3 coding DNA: TGTGCCACCATCCGCCAGGAGAACACTGAAGCTTTCTTT. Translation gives CATIRQENTEAFF.

The CDR3 reads CAISEGQGIGTGELFF. CDR3 coding DNA: TGTGCCATCAGTGAGGGACAGGGGATCGGAACCGGGGAGCTGTTTTTT. J is TRBJ2-2 and V is TRBV10-3, with 9 positions matching TRBD1. The CDR3 runs 16 residues. Germline loops: CDR1 ENHRY, CDR2 SYGVKD. J gave up 5 bases and V 2 bases, and 6 bases lay outside the gene matches.